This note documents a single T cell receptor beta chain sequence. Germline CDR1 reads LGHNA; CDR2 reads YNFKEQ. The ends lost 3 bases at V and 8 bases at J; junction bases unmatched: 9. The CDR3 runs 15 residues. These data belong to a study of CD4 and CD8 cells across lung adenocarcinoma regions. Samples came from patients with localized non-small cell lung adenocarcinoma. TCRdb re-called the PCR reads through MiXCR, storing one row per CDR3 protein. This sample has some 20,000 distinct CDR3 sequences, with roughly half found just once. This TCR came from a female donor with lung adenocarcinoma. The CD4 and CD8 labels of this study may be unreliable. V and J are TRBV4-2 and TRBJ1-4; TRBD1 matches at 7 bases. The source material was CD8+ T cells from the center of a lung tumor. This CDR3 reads CASSQGDSGAEKLFF. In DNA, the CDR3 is TGTGCCAGCAGCCAGGGGGACAGTGGAGCGGAAAAACTGTTTTTT.